These T cell receptor beta chains were read from a single sample in a study of T cells in Graves' hyperthyroidism and ophthalmopathy. TCRdb processed the multiplex PCR reads anew with MiXCR; each CDR3 protein has one entry. The table shows hundreds of thousands of distinct CDR3 sequences, with 14% occurring only once. Sequencing used blood. These receptors all stem from a woman aged 40 to 55 with Graves' hyperthyroidism. Both conserved end residues are part of each CDR3. The D gene is left open where the match is weak. Clone sizes are given selectively: once, few, many, or a class where the clone is expanded.

clone_size	j_call	v_call	d_call	cdr3_aa	cdr3_nt
few	TRBJ2-7	TRBV6-2/TRBV6-3	-	CASSTPQGISYEQYF	TGTGCCAGCAGTACTCCCCAGGGGATCTCCTACGAGCAGTACTTC
many	TRBJ1-1	TRBV18	-	CASSQEVFLGTEAFF	TGTGCCAGCTCCCAAGAAGTCTTCTTGGGCACTGAAGCTTTCTTT
many	TRBJ1-1	TRBV12-3/TRBV12-4	-	CASSSTMNTEAFF	TGTGCCAGCAGTTCCACGATGAACACTGAAGCTTTCTTT
few	TRBJ2-1	TRBV13	-	CANSPRSVNEQFF	TGTGCCAACAGCCCCAGATCCGTAAATGAGCAGTTCTTC
many	TRBJ2-7	TRBV6-2/TRBV6-3	TRBD1	CASSSTGGAGRPLEQYF	TGTGCCAGCAGTTCGACAGGGGGCGCAGGGCGTCCATTGGAGCAGTACTTC
many	TRBJ2-5	TRBV27	-	CASGGLPQETQYF	TGTGCCAGCGGGGGGCTACCGCAAGAGACCCAGTACTTC
-	TRBJ1-5	TRBV28	TRBD1	CASSPAGTGQYRPQHF	TGTGCCAGCAGTCCCGCCGGGACAGGGCAGTATCGGCCCCAGCATTTT
many	TRBJ2-5	TRBV7-9	TRBD2	CASSLPAGGIETQYF	TGTGCCAGCAGCTTACCAGCGGGAGGGATCGAGACCCAGTACTTC
many	TRBJ2-7	TRBV20-1	-	CSARSGTRGSYEQYF	TGCAGTGCTAGATCCGGGACAAGGGGGTCCTACGAGCAGTACTTC
many	TRBJ2-3	TRBV6-2/TRBV6-3	TRBD2	CASLQRGDTQYF	TGTGCCAGCCTTCAGCGGGGGGATACGCAGTATTTT
-	TRBJ2-1	TRBV6-5	TRBD2	CASSYGLAGALNEQFF	TGTGCCAGCAGTTACGGACTAGCGGGAGCTCTAAATGAGCAGTTCTTC
many	TRBJ1-2	TRBV28	-	CASSLDPSGTVYGYTF	TGTGCCAGCAGTTTAGATCCCTCCGGTACAGTGTATGGCTACACCTTC
-	TRBJ2-2	TRBV20-1	-	CSARDLLSGSNTGELFF	TGCAGTGCTAGAGATTTGCTTAGCGGTTCGAACACCGGGGAGCTGTTTTTT
many	TRBJ2-1	TRBV7-8	TRBD2	CASSPRTSGSPRNSYNEQFF	TGTGCCAGCAGCCCCCGGACTAGCGGGAGCCCTAGGAACTCCTACAATGAGCAGTTCTTC
many	TRBJ2-1	TRBV20-1	-	CSAGAVGSYNEQFF	TGCAGTGCGGGGGCGGTAGGCTCCTACAATGAGCAGTTCTTC
-	TRBJ2-2	TRBV11-2	TRBD2	CASSLALAGGPNTGELFF	TGTGCCAGCAGCTTGGCCCTAGCGGGAGGCCCGAACACCGGGGAGCTGTTTTTT
many	TRBJ2-1	TRBV20-1	TRBD2	CSARDPTSGSSYNEQFF	TGCAGTGCTAGAGACCCGACTAGCGGGAGCTCCTACAATGAGCAGTTCTTC
many	TRBJ1-1	TRBV3-1	-	CASSQPGHTEAFF	TGTGCCAGCAGCCAACCGGGACATACTGAAGCTTTCTTT
few	TRBJ1-3	TRBV4-1	-	CASSPESSPGNTIYF	TGCGCCAGCAGCCCGGAGAGTTCTCCTGGAAACACCATATATTTT
-	TRBJ1-1	TRBV28	TRBD1	CASSSPGTGGYTEAFF	TGTGCCAGCAGTTCACCCGGGACAGGGGGTTACACTGAAGCTTTCTTT
many	TRBJ2-1	TRBV11-2	TRBD2	CASSFARLAGTNEQFF	TGTGCCAGCAGCTTTGCCCGACTAGCGGGAACGAATGAGCAGTTCTTC
few	TRBJ2-7	TRBV2	-	CANDMGRGLNRDKQYF	TGTGCCAACGACATGGGGAGAGGGCTAAATCGTGACAAGCAGTACTTC
many	TRBJ2-5	TRBV28	-	CASSFIRDRLAETQYF	TGTGCCAGCAGTTTCATACGGGATCGCTTGGCGGAGACCCAGTACTTC
many	TRBJ2-3	TRBV5-6	-	CASSPPGRASDTQYF	TGTGCCAGCAGCCCCCCGGGCAGGGCATCAGATACGCAGTATTTT
many	TRBJ1-6	TRBV13	-	CASSVYRDSPLHF	TGTGCCAGCAGCGTATACAGGGATTCACCCCTCCACTTT
once	TRBJ2-1	TRBV4-2	-	CASSPTAGNEQFF	TGTGCCAGCAGCCCTACCGCTGGGAATGAGCAGTTCTTC
many	TRBJ2-3	TRBV7-3	-	CASSLTGRREITDTQYF	TGTGCCAGCAGCTTAACAGGGAGGCGGGAAATCACAGATACGCAGTATTTT
few	TRBJ1-1	TRBV20-1	-	CSARTPGTEAFF	TGCAGTGCGAGGACACCAGGGACTGAAGCTTTCTTT
few	TRBJ2-1	TRBV4-2	-	CASSQAGGGPPSSYNEQFF	TGTGCCAGCAGCCAAGCCGGGGGCGGGCCGCCAAGCTCCTACAATGAGCAGTTCTTC
many	TRBJ2-6	TRBV6-8	-	CASSPPDTDSSGANVLTF	TGTGCCAGCAGCCCCCCGGACACCGATAGCTCTGGGGCCAACGTCCTGACTTTC
many	TRBJ2-3	TRBV11-2	TRBD1	CASSSQGAGTDTQYF	TGTGCCAGCAGCTCCCAGGGGGCTGGCACAGATACGCAGTATTTT
many	TRBJ1-1	TRBV11-2	-	CASSLNYRQERVEAFF	TGTGCCAGCAGCTTAAATTACAGGCAGGAACGGGTGGAAGCTTTCTTT
few	TRBJ1-5	TRBV27	-	CASRAGSGSNQPQHF	TGTGCCAGCAGGGCGGGATCAGGGAGCAATCAGCCCCAGCATTTT
many	TRBJ2-7	TRBV5-1	TRBD2	CASSLGLSGGRSSEQYF	TGCGCCAGCAGCTTGGGCCTCTCGGGCGGGAGAAGTTCCGAGCAGTACTTC
-	TRBJ2-6	TRBV7-9	-	CASSLDNVLTF	TGTGCCAGCAGCTTAGACAACGTCCTGACTTTC
many	TRBJ1-4	TRBV27	-	CASSSAGRSLTNEKLFF	TGTGCCAGCAGTTCAGCAGGCCGTTCCTTAACTAATGAAAAACTGTTTTTT
many	TRBJ2-7	TRBV6-1	-	CASSEGKKTYEQYF	TGTGCCAGCAGTGAAGGGAAGAAAACCTACGAGCAGTACTTC
many	TRBJ2-3	TRBV5-1	-	CASTRDLSTDTQYF	TGCGCCAGCACAAGGGACCTAAGCACAGATACGCAGTATTTT
many	TRBJ2-3	TRBV28	TRBD2	CASSSLTSGFTDTQYF	TGTGCCAGCAGTTCCTTGACTAGCGGGTTTACAGATACGCAGTATTTT
few	TRBJ2-7	TRBV5-1	TRBD1	CASSPLPRQGYEQYF	TGCGCCAGCAGCCCCCTGCCGAGACAGGGATACGAGCAGTACTTC
-	TRBJ2-2	TRBV10-1	TRBD1	CASGTGGVSGELFF	TGCGCCAGCGGGACAGGGGGCGTCTCCGGGGAGCTGTTTTTT
-	TRBJ2-5	TRBV27	TRBD2	CASSAGTSGRTQYF	TGTGCCAGCAGTGCCGGGACTAGCGGGAGGACCCAGTACTTC
many	TRBJ2-7	TRBV9	TRBD2	CASSPSGSWHEQYF	TGTGCCAGCAGCCCTAGCGGGAGTTGGCACGAGCAGTACTTC
many	TRBJ1-3	TRBV2	TRBD1	CASSDGRGQGNTIYF	TGTGCCAGCAGTGACGGCAGGGGGCAGGGAAACACCATATATTTT
few	TRBJ1-6	TRBV2	-	CASSGTGGLSPLHF	TGTGCCAGCAGTGGGACGGGGGGTTTGTCACCCCTCCACTTT
many	TRBJ1-1	TRBV5-1	TRBD1	CASSPQGAKTEAFF	TGCGCCAGCAGCCCACAGGGGGCAAAAACTGAAGCTTTCTTT
few	TRBJ1-6	TRBV19	-	CASKQEISSPLHF	TGTGCCAGTAAACAGGAAATCAGTTCACCCCTCCACTTT
-	TRBJ2-7	TRBV7-6	TRBD1	CASGQGFDEQYF	TGTGCCAGCGGACAGGGTTTCGACGAGCAGTACTTC
many	TRBJ2-4	TRBV3-1	TRBD2	CASSQRLAISKNIQYF	TGTGCCAGCAGCCAAAGACTAGCGATATCCAAAAACATTCAGTACTTC
many	TRBJ2-1	TRBV20-1	TRBD1	CSARGTGYGEQFF	TGCAGTGCTAGAGGGACAGGGTACGGTGAGCAGTTCTTC